A single sample is the source of the 16 T cell receptor beta chains below, sequenced in a study of T-cell reconstitution after alpha-beta-depleted transplantation in children. It was with unique molecular identifiers that the TCRbeta library was prepared. From the PCR reads, TCRdb called clonotypes with MiXCR, one entry per CDR3 protein. The sample holds 490,000 or so distinct CDR3 sequences, 10% to 13% seen once. This specimen consisted of PBMCs, obtained before TCRalphabeta/CD19-depleted stem cell transplant. These receptors all come from a child aged 2 to 9 with inherited bone marrow failure, due to receive a stem cell transplant.

In regard to this clonotype: A single base separates this from a much larger clone, so it may be a read error. V is TRBV20-1 and J is TRBJ2-2; D ambiguous. Trimming stripped 3 bases from V and 6 bases from J, with 8 bases between. Germline V lookup: CDR1 DFQATT, CDR2 SNEGSKA (reference sequence). This CDR3 is 12 amino acids long. CDR3 loop: CSASDGPGELFF. The DNA for the CDR3 is TGCAGTGCTAGTGACGGCCCCGGGGAGCTGTTTTTT.

Many counts were recorded for this clonotype. V and J are TRBV29-1 and TRBJ2-1; 10 nucleotides line up with TRBD2. The CDR3 totals 14 residues. V trimming: 6 bases; J trimming: 4 bases; junction bases outside the gene matches: 6. Germline values: CDR1 SQVTM, CDR2 ANQGSEA. The CDR3 protein is CSVPSGRAYNEQFF. In DNA form, the CDR3 reads TGCAGCGTCCCGAGCGGGAGGGCTTACAATGAGCAGTTCTTC.

The J gene is TRBJ2-7, the V gene TRBV7-9; D call uncertain. Between the trimmed V and J ends, which lost 5 bases and 4 bases, there was a span of 9 bases. The CDR3 runs to 12 residues. The germline gives CDR1 SEHNR, CDR2 FQNEAQ (reference sequence). The CDR3 here is CASSNGYYEQYF. For the CDR3, the DNA is TGTGCCAGCAGCAACGGCTATTACGAGCAGTACTTC.

The chain uses TRBV20-1 and TRBJ2-7; 7 bases match TRBD1. The V gene's germline CDR1 is DFQATT and CDR2 SNEGSKA (reference sequence). The ends lost 5 bases at V and 2 bases at J; junction bases unmatched: 6. The CDR3 sequence is 13 residues long. In DNA, the CDR3 is TGCAGTGCTGACAGGGATTTAACCTACGAGCAGTACTTC. This translates into CSADRDLTYEQYF.

V gene TRBV29-1 combines with J gene TRBJ2-3; D possibly corresponds to TRBD1 (6 bases). Germline lookup yields CDR1 SQVTM and CDR2 ANQGSEA. Trimming cost V 3 bases and J 1 base, with 11 bases left between them. The CDR3 loop spans 14 amino acids. CDR3: CSVDWDTRTDTQYF. The DNA of the CDR3 is TGCAGCGTTGACTGGGACACTCGCACAGATACGCAGTATTTT.

This clonotype came up a few times. The rearrangement joins TRBV2 to TRBJ2-3; 7 nucleotides align to TRBD1. The CDR3 consists of 14 residues. The trim removed 7 bases at V and 5 bases at J, leaving 9 bases unmatched. CDR1 is SNHLY and CDR2 is FYNNEI in the germline V gene. Here the CDR3 DNA reads TGTGCCAGCACCGACGACAGGGATGAAGATACGCAGTATTTT. Translation gives CASTDDRDEDTQYF.

This clonotype was picked up many times. CDR3 in DNA: TGTGCCAGCAGCCCTCCTAGAGGCTTCTATGGCTACACCTTC. Translated: CASSPPRGFYGYTF. The chain has TRBV3-1 and TRBJ1-2; D uncertain. The V gene's germline CDR1 is LGHDT and CDR2 YNNKEL (reference sequence). V lost 4 bases, J lost 4 bases, and 13 bases lay in between. The CDR3 has 14 amino acids. Based on the CDR3 plus reference TRBV3-1 and TRBJ1-2, the full variable domain is DTAVSQTPKYLVTQMGNDKSIKCEQNLGHDTMYWYKQDSKKFLKIMFSYNNKELIINETVPNRFSPKSPDKAHLNLHINSLELGDSAVYFCASSPPRGFYGYTFGSGTRLTVV.

J is TRBJ2-7 and V is TRBV25-1; no definite D call. The CDR3 has 14 residues. Trimming took 2 bases from V and 1 from J, leaving 9 bases between them. Germline CDR1 reads MGHDK; CDR2 reads SYGVNS. The CDR3 loop is CASSETSRSYEQYF. The CDR3 DNA sequence: TGTGCCAGCAGTGAAACATCCAGGTCCTACGAGCAGTACTTC.

This clonotype has a count of ten or more. The gene calls are TRBV10-2 and TRBJ2-7, with 9 bases aligning to TRBD2. The CDR3 sequence is 15 residues long. V lost 4 bases to trimming and J lost 0 bases; unmatched junction nucleotides: 4. Per germline, CDR1 WSHSY and CDR2 SAAADI. The CDR3 sequence is CASSVSGSHSYEQYF. The CDR3 coding sequence is TGCGCCAGCAGTGTTAGCGGGAGTCACTCCTACGAGCAGTACTTC.

This clonotype was recorded many times. The chain employs TRBV4-3 and TRBJ2-3; the D is unclear. The CDR3 is 15 residues long. Germline-derived CDR1 and CDR2 are LGHNA and YSLEER. V was cut by 8 bases and J by 0 bases, with 15 bases left in between. The CDR3 DNA follows: TGCGCCAGCGCCGCTAAGGCCCTTAGCACAGATACGCAGTATTTT. This codes for CASAAKALSTDTQYF.

Only a few counts were recorded for this clonotype. The chain combines TRBV3-1 with TRBJ2-7; 8 nucleotides agree with TRBD1. J gave up 0 bases and V 5 bases, and 9 bases lay outside the gene matches. Germline V gives CDR1 LGHDT, CDR2 YNNKEL (reference sequence). This CDR3 has 16 amino acids. The CDR3 protein is CASSGVWTGYSYEQYF. The CDR3 nucleotides are TGTGCCAGCAGCGGGGTATGGACAGGGTACTCCTACGAGCAGTACTTC.

This clonotype has a count of ten or more. The gene calls are TRBV27 and TRBJ2-2, with TRBD1 matching over 8 bases. V lost 5 bases and J lost 5; bases outside the gene matches: 7. The germline V gene encodes CDR1 MNHEY and CDR2 SMNVEV (reference sequence). This CDR3 spans 15 amino acids. Here the CDR3 DNA reads TGTGCCAGCAGTCAAGGGACAGGTGGGACCGGGGAGCTGTTTTTT. It translates to CASSQGTGGTGELFF.

This clonotype was seen ten or more times. The chain links TRBV5-5 to TRBJ1-5, with 10 positions matching TRBD1. V was pared by 3 bases and J by 5 bases, with 5 bases of the junction left unmatched. The CDR3 length is 15 residues. Germline CDR1 reads SGHKS; CDR2 reads YYEKEE (reference sequence). For the CDR3, the DNA is TGTGCCAGCAGCTGGGGTGGGACAGGGGATCAGCCCCAGCATTTT. Translated, it gives CASSWGGTGDQPQHF.

This clonotype was seen only a few times. The chain combines TRBV12-3 or TRBV12-4 with TRBJ2-3; a possible D gene is TRBD1 (5 bases). Between the trimmed V and J ends, which lost 3 bases and 5 bases, there was a span of 15 bases. This CDR3 has 15 amino acids. CDR3 DNA sequence: TGTGCCAGCAGTTTGTTTCCTAGGGGTGGAGATACGCAGTATTTT. It encodes CASSLFPRGGDTQYF.

This clonotype was seen ten or more times. The V gene is TRBV29-1, the J gene TRBJ2-4, with 10 bases lining up with TRBD2. Looked up from germline, CDR1 is SQVTM and CDR2 is ANQGSEA. The V and J ends lost 6 bases and 6 bases, in that order; junction bases with no gene match: 5. This CDR3 is built from 13 residues. CDR3 in amino acids: CSVELAGRNIQYF. In DNA, the CDR3 is TGCAGCGTGGAACTAGCGGGAAGAAACATTCAGTACTTC.

The sample holds many counts of this clonotype. The genes are TRBV3-1 and TRBJ2-3; D remains unclear. The germline gives CDR1 LGHDT, CDR2 YNNKEL (reference sequence). CDR3 size: 16 residues. Trimming left V 1 base short and J 2 bases short, with 13 bases between. In DNA form, the CDR3 reads TGTGCCAGCAGCCAAGGTGTCGACCCGGCCACAGATACGCAGTATTTT. It yields the protein CASSQGVDPATDTQYF.